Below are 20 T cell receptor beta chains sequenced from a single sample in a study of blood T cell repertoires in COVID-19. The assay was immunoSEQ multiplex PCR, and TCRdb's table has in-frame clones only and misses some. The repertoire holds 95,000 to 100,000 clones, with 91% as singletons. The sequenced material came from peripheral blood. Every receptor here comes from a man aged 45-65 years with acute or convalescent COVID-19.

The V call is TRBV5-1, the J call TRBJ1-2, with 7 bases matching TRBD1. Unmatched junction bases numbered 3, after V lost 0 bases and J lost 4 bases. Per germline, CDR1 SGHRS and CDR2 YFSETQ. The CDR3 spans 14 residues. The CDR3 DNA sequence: TGCGCCAGCAGCTTGGCCGGGACAGCCTATGGCTACACCTTC. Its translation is CASSLAGTAYGYTF.

The CDR3 reads CASSQLAGRHTGELFF. DNA of the CDR3: TGTGCCAGCAGCCAACTAGCGGGGAGGCACACCGGGGAGCTGTTTTTT. The genes are TRBV3-1 (or the pseudogene TRBV3-2) and TRBJ2-2, with 9 nucleotides matching TRBD2. V trimming: 2 bases; J trimming: 3 bases; junction bases outside the gene matches: 4. Germline V lookup: CDR1 LGHDT, CDR2 YNNKEL (reference sequence). The CDR3 sequence is 16 residues long.

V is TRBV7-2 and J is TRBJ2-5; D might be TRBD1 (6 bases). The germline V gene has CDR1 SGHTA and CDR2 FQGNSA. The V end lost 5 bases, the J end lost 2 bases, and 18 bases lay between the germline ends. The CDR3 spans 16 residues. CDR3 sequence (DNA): TGTGCCAGCAGCCGGCGTTGGGACACCGAACAAGAGACCCAGTACTTC. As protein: CASSRRWDTEQETQYF.

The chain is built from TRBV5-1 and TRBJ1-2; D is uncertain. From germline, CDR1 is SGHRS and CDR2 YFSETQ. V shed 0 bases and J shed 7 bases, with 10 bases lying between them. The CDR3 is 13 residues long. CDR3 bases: TGCGCCAGCAGCTTGGAGGCAGGTGGTGGCTACACCTTC. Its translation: CASSLEAGGGYTF.

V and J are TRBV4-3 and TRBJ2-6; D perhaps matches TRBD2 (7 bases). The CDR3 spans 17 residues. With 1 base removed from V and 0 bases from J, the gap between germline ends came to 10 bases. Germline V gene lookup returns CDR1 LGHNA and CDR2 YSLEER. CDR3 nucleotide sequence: TGCGCCAGCAGCCAAGGGGGGGGCTTCTCTGGGGCCAACGTCCTGACTTTC. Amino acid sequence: CASSQGGGFSGANVLTF.

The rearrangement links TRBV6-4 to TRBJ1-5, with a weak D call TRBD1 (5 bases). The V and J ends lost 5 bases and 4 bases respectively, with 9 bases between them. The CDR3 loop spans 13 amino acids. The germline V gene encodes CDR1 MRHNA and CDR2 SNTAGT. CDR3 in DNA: TGTGCCAGCAGTACAGACAGAAATCAGCCCCAGCATTTT. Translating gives CASSTDRNQPQHF.

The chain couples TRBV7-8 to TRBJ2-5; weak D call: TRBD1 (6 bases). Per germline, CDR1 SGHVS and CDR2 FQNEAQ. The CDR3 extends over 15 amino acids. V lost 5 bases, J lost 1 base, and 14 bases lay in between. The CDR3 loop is CASSADQGIQETQYF. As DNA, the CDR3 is TGTGCCAGCAGCGCAGACCAGGGGATCCAAGAGACCCAGTACTTC.

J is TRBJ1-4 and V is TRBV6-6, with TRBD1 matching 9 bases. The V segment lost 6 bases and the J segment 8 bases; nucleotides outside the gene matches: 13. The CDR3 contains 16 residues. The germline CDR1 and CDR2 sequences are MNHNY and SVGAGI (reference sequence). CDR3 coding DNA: TGTGCCAGCAGACGATCTTCACAGGGGGCGAACGAAAAACTGTTTTTT. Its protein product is CASRRSSQGANEKLFF.

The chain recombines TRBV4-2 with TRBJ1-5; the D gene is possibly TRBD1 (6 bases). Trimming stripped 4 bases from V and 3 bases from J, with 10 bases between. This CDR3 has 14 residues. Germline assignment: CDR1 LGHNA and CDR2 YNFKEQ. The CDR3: CASSRDTNNQPQHF. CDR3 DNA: TGTGCCAGCAGCCGGGACACTAACAATCAGCCCCAGCATTTT.

The CDR3 protein is CASSFDRGLYTGELFF. The CDR3 DNA reads TGCGCCAGCAGCTTCGATAGGGGGCTTTACACCGGGGAGCTGTTTTTT. The chain couples TRBV5-1 to TRBJ2-2; 7 bases fit TRBD1. The J segment lost 3 bases and the V segment lost 2 bases, leaving 7 bases of the junction unmatched. Germline CDR1 and CDR2: SGHRS and YFSETQ. This CDR3 is built from 16 residues. The full variable domain, rest sourced from reference TRBV5-1 and TRBJ2-2, is KAGVTQTPRYLIKTRGQQVTLSCSPISGHRSVSWYQQTPGQGLQFLFEYFSETQRNKGNFPGRFSGRQFSNSRSEMNVSTLELGDSALYLCASSFDRGLYTGELFFGEGSRLTVL.

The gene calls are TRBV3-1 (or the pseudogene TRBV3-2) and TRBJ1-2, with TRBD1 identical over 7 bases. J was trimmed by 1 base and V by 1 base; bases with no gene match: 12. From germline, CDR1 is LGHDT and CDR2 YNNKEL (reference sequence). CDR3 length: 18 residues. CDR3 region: CASSQGHPGQVLNYGYTF. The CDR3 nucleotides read TGTGCCAGCAGCCAAGGGCACCCAGGACAGGTCCTTAACTATGGCTACACCTTC.

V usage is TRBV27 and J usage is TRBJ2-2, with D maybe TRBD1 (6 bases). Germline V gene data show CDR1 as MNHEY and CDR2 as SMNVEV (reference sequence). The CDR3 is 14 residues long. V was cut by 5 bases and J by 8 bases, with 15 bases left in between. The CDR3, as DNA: TGTGCCAGCAGTCCAACACAGGGTTCGGGGGAGCTGTTTTTT. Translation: CASSPTQGSGELFF.

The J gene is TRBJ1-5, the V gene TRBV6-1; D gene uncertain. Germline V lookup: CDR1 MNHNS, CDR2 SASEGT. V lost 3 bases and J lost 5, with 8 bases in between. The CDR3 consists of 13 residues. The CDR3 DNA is TGTGCCAGCAGTGATATCTCCTATCAGCCCCAGCATTTT. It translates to CASSDISYQPQHF.

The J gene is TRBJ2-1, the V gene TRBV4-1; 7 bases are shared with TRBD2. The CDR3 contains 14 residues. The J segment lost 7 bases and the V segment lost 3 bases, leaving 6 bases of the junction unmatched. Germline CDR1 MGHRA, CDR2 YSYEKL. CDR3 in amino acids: CASSQVLAVNEQFF. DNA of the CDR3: TGCGCCAGCAGCCAGGTGCTAGCGGTGAATGAGCAGTTCTTC.

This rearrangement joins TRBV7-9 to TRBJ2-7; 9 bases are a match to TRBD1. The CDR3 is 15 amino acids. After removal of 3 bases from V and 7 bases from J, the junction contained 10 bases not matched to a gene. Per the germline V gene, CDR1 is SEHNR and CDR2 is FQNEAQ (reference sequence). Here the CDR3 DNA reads TGTGCCAGCAGCTTGACCGGGACAGGGAACGGTGAGCAGTACTTC. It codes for CASSLTGTGNGEQYF.

CDR3 DNA sequence: TGTGCCAGCAGTGACGGGACAGGCCAAACTTTCTTT. Amino acid sequence: CASSDGTGQTFF. The gene calls are TRBV6-4 and TRBJ1-1, with 8 bases fitting TRBD1. J gave up 12 bases and V 2 bases, and 5 bases lay outside the gene matches. This CDR3 has 12 residues. Looked up from germline, CDR1 is MRHNA and CDR2 is SNTAGT.

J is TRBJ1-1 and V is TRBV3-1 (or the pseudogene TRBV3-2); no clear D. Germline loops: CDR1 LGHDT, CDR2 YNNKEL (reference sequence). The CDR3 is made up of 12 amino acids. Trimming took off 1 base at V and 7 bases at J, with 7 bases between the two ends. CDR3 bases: TGTGCCAGCAGCCAAGCTCCCCTTGAAGCTTTCTTT. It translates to CASSQAPLEAFF.

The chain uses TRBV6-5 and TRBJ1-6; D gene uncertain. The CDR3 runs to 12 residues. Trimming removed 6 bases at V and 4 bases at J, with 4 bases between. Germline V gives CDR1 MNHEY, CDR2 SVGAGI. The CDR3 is CASREYNSPLHF. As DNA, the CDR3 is TGTGCCAGCAGGGAGTATAATTCACCCCTCCACTTT.

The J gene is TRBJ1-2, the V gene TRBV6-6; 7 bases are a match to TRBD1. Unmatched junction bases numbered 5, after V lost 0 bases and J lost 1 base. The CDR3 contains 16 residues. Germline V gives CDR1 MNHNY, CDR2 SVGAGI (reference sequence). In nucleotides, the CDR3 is TGTGCCAGCAGTTACTCGACGACAGGGCGTAACTATGGCTACACCTTC. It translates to CASSYSTTGRNYGYTF.

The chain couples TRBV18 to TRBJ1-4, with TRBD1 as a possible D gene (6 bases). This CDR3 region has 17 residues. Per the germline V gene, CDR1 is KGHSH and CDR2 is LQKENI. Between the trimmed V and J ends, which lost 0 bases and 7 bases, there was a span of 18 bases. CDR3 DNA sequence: TGTGCCAGCTCACCACCACCAGCTGCCGGACAGTTTGAAAAACTGTTTTTT. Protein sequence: CASSPPPAAGQFEKLFF.